This TCR beta chain was obtained from a study of CD8 T cells in Susac syndrome. Random hexamers were used to reverse transcribe the RNA input (about 0.5 to 1 ug). TCRdb ran MiXCR on the immunoSEQ multiplex PCR reads and lists one entry per CDR3 protein. This sample has fewer than 200,000 distinct CDR3 sequences, with 85% to 95% found just once. Sequencing of TCR beta was carried out in blood CD8+ and CD4+ T cells. Included as multiple sclerosis controls were treatment-naive patients who had stable or active relapsing-remitting disease. CDR3 length: 15 residues. CDR1 and CDR2 (germline): SGDLS, YYNGEE. V was clipped by 2 bases and J by 3 bases, with 13 bases between them.

Sequencing input: CD8+ T cells from PBMCs. V is TRBV9 and J is TRBJ2-3; a possible D gene is TRBD2 (6 bases). The receptor was derived from a human donor with multiple sclerosis. The CDR3 DNA reads TGTGCCAGCAGCGTCTGGGAGGTGGGAACAGATACGCAGTATTTT. Translation: CASSVWEVGTDTQYF.